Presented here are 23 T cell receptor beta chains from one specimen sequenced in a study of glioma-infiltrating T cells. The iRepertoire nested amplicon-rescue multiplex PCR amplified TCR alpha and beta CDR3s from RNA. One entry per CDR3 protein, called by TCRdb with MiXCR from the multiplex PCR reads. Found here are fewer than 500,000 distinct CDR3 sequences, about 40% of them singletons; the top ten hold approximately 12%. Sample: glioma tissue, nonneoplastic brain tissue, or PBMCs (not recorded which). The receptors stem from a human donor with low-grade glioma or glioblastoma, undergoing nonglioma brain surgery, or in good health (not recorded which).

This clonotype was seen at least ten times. The CDR3 loop is CSARDGLAAGLYGYTF. The CDR3 DNA follows: TGCAGTGCTAGAGATGGCCTGGCCGCGGGGCTCTATGGCTACACCTTC. The chain uses TRBV20-1 and TRBJ1-2; D is perhaps TRBD1 (5 bases). Trimming shortened V by 0 bases and J by 4 bases, and 18 bases separated the two germline ends. The length of the CDR3 is 16 residues. Germline V lookup: CDR1 DFQATT, CDR2 SNEGSKA (reference sequence).

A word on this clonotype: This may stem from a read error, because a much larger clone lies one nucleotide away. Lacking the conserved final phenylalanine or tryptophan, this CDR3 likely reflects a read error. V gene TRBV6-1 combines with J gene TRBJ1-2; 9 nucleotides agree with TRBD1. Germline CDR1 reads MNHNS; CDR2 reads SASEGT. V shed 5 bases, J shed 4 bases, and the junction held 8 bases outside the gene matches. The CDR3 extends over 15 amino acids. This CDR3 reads CASSFDGTGIYGYTL. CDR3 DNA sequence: TGTGCCAGCAGTTTTGACGGGACAGGGATCTATGGCTACACCCTC.

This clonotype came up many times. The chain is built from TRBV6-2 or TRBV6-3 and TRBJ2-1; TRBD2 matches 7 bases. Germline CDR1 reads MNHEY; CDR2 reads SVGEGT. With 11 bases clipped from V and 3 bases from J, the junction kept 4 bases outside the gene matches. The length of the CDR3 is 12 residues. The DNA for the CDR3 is TGTGCCGCCGGACTAGACTACAATGAGCAGTTCTTC. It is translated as CAAGLDYNEQFF.

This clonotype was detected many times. In DNA, the CDR3 is TGTGCCAGCAGTCGACATCTTTCCACAGATACGCAGTATTTT. As protein: CASSRHLSTDTQYF. This rearrangement joins TRBV6-1 to TRBJ2-3, with D unresolved. CDR1 MNHNS and CDR2 SASEGT come from the germline V gene. The CDR3 loop spans 14 amino acids. Trimming took off 5 bases at V and 2 bases at J, with 11 bases between the two ends.

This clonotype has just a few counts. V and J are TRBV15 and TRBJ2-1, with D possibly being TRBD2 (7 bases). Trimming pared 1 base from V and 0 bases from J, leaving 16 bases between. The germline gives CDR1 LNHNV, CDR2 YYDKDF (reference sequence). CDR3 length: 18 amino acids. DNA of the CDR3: TGTGCCACCAGCAGAGTAACGGGGGGCATTCGCTCCTACAATGAGCAGTTCTTC. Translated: CATSRVTGGIRSYNEQFF.

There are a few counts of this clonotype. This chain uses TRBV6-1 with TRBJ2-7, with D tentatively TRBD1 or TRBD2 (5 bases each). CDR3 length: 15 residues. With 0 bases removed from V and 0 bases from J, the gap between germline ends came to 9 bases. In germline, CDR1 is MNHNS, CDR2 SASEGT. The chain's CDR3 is CASSEAGDSSYEQYF. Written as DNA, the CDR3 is TGTGCCAGCAGTGAAGCGGGGGATAGCTCCTACGAGCAGTACTTC.

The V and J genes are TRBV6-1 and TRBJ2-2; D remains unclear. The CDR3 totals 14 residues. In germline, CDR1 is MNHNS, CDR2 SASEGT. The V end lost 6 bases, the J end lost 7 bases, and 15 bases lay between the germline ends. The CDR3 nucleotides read TGTGCCAGCAGAGTCGAGATCTCAAGCGGGGAGCTGTTTTTT. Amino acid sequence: CASRVEISSGELFF.

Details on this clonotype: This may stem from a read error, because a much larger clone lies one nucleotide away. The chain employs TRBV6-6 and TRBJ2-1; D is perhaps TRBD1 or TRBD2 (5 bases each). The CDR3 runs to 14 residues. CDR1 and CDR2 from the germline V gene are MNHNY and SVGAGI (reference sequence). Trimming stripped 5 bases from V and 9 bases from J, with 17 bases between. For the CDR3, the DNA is TGTGCCAGCAGTAGGGGACCCCTATTCAGTGAGCAGTTCTTC. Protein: CASSRGPLFSEQFF.

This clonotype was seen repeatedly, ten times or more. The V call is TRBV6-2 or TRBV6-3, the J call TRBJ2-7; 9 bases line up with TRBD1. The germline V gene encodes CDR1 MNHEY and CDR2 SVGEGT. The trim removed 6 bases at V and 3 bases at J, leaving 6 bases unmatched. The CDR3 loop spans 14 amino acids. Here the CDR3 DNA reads TGTGCCAGCAGAAAAGGGGGACAGGGCTACGAGCAGTACTTC. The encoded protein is CASRKGGQGYEQYF.

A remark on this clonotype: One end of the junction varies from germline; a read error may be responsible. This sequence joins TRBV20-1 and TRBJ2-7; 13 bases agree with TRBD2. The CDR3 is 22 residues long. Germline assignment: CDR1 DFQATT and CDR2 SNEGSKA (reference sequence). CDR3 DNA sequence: TGCGGTGCTAGACCGGCCGGGACTCCTCGCGCCGGGACTAGCGGGATAACCTACGAGCAGTACTTC. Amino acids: CGARPAGTPRAGTSGITYEQYF.

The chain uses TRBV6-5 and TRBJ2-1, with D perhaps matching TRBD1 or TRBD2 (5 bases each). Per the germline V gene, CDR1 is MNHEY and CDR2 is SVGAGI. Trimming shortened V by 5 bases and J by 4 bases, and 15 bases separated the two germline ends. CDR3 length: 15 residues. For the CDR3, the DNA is TGTGCCAGCAGTACCCCGGGACGGCGATACAATGAGCAGTTCTTC. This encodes CASSTPGRRYNEQFF.

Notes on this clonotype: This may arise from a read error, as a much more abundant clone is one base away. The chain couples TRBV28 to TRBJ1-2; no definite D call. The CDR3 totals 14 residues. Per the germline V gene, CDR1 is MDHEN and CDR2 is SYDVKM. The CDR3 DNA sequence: TGTGCCATCAGTTTATTAGGTCCTAACTATGGCTACACCTTC. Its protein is CAISLLGPNYGYTF.

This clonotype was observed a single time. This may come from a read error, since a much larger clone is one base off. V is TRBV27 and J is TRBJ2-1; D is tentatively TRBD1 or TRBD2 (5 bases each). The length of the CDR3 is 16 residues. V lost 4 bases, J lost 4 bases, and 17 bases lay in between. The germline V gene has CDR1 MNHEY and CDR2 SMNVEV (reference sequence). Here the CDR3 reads CASSSNSWGSYNEQFF. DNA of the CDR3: TGTGCCAGCAGTTCAAACTCCTGGGGGTCTTACAATGAGCAGTTCTTC.

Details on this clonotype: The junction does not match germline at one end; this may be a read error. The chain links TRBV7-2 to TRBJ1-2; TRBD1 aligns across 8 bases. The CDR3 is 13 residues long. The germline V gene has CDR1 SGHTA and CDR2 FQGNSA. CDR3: CATRTGPNYSYTF. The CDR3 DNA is TGTGCCACCCGGACAGGGCCAAACTATAGCTACACCTTC. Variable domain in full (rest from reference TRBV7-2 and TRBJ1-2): GAGVSQSPSNKVTEKGKDVELRCDPISGHTALYWYRQSLGQGLEFLIYFQGNSAPDKSGLPSDRFSAERTGGSVSTLTIQRTQQEDSAVYLCATRTGPNYSYTFGSGTRLTVV.

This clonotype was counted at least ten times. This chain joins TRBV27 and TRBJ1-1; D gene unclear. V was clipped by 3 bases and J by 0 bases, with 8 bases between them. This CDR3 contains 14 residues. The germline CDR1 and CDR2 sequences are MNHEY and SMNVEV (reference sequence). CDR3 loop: CASSFSGMNTEAFF. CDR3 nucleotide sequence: TGTGCCAGCAGTTTTTCGGGAATGAACACTGAAGCTTTCTTT.

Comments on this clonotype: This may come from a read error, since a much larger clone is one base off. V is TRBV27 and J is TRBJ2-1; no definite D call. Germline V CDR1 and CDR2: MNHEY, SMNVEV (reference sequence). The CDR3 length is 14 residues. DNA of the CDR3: TGTGCCAGCAGTCTCCGGACCGGCTACAATGAGCAGCTCTTC. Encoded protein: CASSLRTGYNEQLF.

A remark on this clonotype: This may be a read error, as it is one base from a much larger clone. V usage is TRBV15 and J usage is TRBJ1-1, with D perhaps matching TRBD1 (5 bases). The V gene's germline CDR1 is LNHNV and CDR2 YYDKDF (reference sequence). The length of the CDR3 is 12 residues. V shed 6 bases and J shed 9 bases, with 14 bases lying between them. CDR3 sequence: CATRRQGAKAFF. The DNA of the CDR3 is TGTGCCACCAGGCGCCAGGGCGCTAAAGCTTTCTTT.

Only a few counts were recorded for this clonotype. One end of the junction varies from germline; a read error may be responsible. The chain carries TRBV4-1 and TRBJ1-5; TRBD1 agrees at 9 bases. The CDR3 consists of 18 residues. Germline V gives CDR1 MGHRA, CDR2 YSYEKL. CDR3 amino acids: CASSQVEWTGVSDQPQHF. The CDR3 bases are TGCGCCAGCAGCCAAGTTGAGTGGACAGGGGTTAGCGATCAGCCCCAGCATTTT.

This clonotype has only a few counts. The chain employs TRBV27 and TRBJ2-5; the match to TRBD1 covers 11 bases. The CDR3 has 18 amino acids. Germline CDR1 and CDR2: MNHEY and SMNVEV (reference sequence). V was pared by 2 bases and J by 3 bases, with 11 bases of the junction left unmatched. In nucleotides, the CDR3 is TGTGCCAGCAGTTTACTCGGACAGGGGGCCCAACGAAAAGAGACCCAGTACTTC. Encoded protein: CASSLLGQGAQRKETQYF.

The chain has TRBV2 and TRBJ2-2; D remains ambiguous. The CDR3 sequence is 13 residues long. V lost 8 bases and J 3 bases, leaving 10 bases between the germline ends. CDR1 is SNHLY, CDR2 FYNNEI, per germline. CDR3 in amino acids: CASRLYHTGELFF. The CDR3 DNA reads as TGTGCCAGCCGTCTATACCACACCGGGGAGCTGTTTTTT.

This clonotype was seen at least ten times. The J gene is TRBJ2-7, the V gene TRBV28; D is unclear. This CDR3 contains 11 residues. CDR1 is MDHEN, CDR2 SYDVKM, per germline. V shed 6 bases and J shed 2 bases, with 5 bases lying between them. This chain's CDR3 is CASSPTYEQYF. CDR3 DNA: TGTGCCAGCAGCCCAACCTACGAGCAGTACTTC. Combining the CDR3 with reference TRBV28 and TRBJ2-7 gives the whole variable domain DVKVTQSSRYLVKRTGEKVFLECVQDMDHENMFWYRQDPGLGLRLIYFSYDVKMKEKGDIPEGYSVSREKKERFSLILESASTNQTSMYLCASSPTYEQYFGPGTRLTVT.

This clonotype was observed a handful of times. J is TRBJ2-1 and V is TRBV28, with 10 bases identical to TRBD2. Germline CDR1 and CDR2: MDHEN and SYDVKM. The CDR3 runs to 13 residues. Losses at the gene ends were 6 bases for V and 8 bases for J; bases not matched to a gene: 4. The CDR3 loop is CASRPGTSDEQFF. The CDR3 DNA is TGTGCCAGCAGGCCCGGGACTAGCGATGAGCAGTTCTTC.

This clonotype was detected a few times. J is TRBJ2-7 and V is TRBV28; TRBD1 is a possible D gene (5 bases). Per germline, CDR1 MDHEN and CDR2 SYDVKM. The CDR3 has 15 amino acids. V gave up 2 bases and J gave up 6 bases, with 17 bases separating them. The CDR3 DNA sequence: TGTGCCAGCAGTTTAGTCTCCAGGGATAAGATCGAGCAGTACTTC. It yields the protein CASSLVSRDKIEQYF.